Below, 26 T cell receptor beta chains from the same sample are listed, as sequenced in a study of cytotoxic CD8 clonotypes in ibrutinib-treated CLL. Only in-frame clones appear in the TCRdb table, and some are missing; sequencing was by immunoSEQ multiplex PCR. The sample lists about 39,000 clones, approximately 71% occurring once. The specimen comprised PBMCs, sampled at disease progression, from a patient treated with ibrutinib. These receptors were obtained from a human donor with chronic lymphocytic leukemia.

The CDR3 DNA reads TGTGCCAGCAGCGGGGACTCTCCCCTCGAGCAGTACTTC. Translation: CASSGDSPLEQYF. The chain recombines TRBV11-3 with TRBJ2-7; maybe TRBD2 (6 bases). The CDR3 length is 13 residues. Trimming cost V 5 bases and J 6 bases, with 14 bases left between them. CDR1 is SGHNT, CDR2 YENEEA, per germline. The whole variable domain, filled in from reference TRBV11-3 and TRBJ2-7, reads EAGVVQSPRYKIIEKKQPVAFWCNPISGHNTLYWYLQNLGQGPELLIRYENEEAVDDSQLPKDRFSAERLKGVDSTLKIQPAELGDSAVYLCASSGDSPLEQYFGPGTRLTVT.

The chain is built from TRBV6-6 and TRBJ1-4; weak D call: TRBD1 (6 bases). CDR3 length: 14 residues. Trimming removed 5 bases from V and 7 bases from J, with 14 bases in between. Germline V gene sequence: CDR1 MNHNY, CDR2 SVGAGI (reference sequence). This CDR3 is CASSQRTEFEKLFF. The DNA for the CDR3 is TGTGCCAGCAGTCAACGGACAGAGTTTGAAAAACTGTTTTTT.

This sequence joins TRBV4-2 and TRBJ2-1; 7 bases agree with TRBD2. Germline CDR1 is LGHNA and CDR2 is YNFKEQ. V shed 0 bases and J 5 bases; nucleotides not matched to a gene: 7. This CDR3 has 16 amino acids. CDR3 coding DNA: TGTGCCAGCAGCCAAGACTGGTCTAGCGGAAACAATGAGCAGTTCTTC. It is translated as CASSQDWSSGNNEQFF.

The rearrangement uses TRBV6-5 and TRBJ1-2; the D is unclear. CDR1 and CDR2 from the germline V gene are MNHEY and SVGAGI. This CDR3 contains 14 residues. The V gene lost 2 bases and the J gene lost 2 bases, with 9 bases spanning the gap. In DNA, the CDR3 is TGTGCCAGCAGTTACGGCTACACGAACTATGGCTACACCTTC. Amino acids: CASSYGYTNYGYTF.

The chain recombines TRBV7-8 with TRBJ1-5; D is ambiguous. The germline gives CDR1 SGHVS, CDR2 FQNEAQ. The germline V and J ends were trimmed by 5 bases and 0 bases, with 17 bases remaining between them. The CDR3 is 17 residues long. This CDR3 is CASSLASGLNSNQPQHF. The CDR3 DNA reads TGTGCCAGCAGCCTCGCAAGCGGGTTGAATAGCAATCAGCCCCAGCATTTT.

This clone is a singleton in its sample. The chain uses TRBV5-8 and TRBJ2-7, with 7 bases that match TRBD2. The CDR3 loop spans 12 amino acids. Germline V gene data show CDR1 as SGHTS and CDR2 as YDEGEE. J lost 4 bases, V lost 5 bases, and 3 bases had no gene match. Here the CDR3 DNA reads TGTGCCAGCAGGAGGGGAGGGTACGAGCAGTACTTC. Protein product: CASRRGGYEQYF.

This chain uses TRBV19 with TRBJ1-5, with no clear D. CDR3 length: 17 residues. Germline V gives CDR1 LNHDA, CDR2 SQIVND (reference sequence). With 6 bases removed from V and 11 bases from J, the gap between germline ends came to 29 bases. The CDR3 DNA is TGTGCCAGTAGCACTCAGAGAATCGGGAAGACCCCGCTAGCCCAGCATTTT. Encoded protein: CASSTQRIGKTPLAQHF.

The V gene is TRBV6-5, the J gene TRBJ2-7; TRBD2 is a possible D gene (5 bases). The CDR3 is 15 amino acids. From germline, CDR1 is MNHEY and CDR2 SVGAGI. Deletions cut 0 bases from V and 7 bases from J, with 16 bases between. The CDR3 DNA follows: TGTGCCAGCAGTTACTCCGGCGGCCGCGGAGGAGAGCAGTACTTC. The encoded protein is CASSYSGGRGGEQYF.

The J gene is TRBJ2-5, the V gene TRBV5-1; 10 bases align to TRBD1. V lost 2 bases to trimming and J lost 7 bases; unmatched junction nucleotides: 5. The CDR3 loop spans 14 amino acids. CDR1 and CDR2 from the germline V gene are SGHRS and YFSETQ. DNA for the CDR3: TGCGCCAGCAGCTTTGACAGGGGGCCTGGGACCCAGTACTTC. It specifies CASSFDRGPGTQYF.

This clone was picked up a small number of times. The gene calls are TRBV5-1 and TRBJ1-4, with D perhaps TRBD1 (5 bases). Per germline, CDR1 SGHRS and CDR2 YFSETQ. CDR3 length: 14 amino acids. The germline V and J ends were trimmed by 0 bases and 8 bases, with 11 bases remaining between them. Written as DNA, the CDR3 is TGCGCCAGCAGCTTGGACGGGGCTTCCGAAAAACTGTTTTTT. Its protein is CASSLDGASEKLFF.

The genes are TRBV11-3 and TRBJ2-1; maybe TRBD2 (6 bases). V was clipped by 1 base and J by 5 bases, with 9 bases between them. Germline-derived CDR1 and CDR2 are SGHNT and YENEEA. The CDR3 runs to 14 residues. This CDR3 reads CASSLGGGNNEQFF. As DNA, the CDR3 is TGTGCCAGCAGCTTAGGAGGCGGGAACAATGAGCAGTTCTTC.

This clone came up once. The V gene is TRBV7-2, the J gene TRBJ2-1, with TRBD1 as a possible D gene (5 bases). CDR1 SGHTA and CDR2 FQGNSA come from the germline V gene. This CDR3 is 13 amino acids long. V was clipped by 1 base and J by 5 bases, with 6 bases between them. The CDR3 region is CASSLGQHNEQFF. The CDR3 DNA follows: TGTGCCAGCAGCTTAGGACAGCACAATGAGCAGTTCTTC.

The CDR3 sequence: CASSLMGAGANVLTF. CDR3 nucleotides: TGTGCCAGCAGCTTAATGGGGGCCGGGGCCAACGTCCTGACTTTC. The genes are TRBV7-8 and TRBJ2-6; D may be TRBD1 (6 bases). The germline gives CDR1 SGHVS, CDR2 FQNEAQ. The CDR3 is 15 amino acids. The V gene lost 2 bases and the J gene lost 4 bases, with 9 bases spanning the gap.

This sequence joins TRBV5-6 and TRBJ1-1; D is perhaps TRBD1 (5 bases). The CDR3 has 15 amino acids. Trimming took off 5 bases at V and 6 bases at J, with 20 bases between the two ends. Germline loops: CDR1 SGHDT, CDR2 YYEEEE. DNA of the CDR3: TGTGCCAGCAGATATTGGGGCTCCCTCGGGGCTGAAGCTTTCTTT. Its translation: CASRYWGSLGAEAFF.

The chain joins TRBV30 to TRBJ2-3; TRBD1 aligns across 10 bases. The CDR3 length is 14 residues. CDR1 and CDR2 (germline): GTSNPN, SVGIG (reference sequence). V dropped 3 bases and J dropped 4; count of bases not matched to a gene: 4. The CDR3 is CAWSRGQGADTQYF. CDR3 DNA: TGTGCCTGGAGCCGTGGACAGGGGGCAGATACGCAGTATTTT.

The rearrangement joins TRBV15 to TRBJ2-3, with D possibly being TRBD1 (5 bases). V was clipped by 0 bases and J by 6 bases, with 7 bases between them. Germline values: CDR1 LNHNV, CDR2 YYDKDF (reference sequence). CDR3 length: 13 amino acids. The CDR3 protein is CATSRDAGDTQYF. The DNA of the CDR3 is TGTGCCACCAGCAGAGACGCAGGGGATACGCAGTATTTT. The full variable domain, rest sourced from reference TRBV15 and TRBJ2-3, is DAMVIQNPRYQVTQFGKPVTLSCSQTLNHNVMYWYQQKSSQAPKLLFHYYDKDFNNEADTPDNFQSRRPNTSFCFLDIRSPGLGDTAMYLCATSRDAGDTQYFGPGTRLTVL.

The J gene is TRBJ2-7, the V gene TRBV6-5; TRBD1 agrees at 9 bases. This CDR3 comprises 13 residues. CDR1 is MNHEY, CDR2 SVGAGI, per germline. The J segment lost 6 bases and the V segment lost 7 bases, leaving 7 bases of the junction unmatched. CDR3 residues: CASTRGQGGEQYF. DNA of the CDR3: TGTGCCAGCACCAGGGGACAGGGCGGCGAGCAGTACTTC.

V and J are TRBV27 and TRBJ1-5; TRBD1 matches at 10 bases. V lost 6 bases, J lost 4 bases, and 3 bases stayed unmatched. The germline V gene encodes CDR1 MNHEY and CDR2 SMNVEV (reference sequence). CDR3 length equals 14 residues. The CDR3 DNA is TGTGCCAGCAGGACAGGGGGCTGGAATCAGCCCCAGCATTTT. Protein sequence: CASRTGGWNQPQHF.

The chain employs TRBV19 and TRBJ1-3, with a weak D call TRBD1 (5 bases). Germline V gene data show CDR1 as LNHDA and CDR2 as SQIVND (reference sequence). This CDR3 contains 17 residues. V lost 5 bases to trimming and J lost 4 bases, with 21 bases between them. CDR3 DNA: TGTGCCAGTAGTTCCAACCGGGACCGAAGACCCGGAAACACCATATATTTT. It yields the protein CASSSNRDRRPGNTIYF.

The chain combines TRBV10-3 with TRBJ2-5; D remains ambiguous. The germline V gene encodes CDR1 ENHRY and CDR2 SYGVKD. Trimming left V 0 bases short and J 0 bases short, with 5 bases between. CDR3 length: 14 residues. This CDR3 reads CAISESPYQETQYF. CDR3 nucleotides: TGTGCCATCAGTGAGTCGCCGTACCAAGAGACCCAGTACTTC.

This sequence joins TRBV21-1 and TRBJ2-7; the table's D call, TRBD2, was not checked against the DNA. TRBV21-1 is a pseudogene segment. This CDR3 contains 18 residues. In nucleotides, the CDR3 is TGTGCCAGCAGCAAAGCGCTTTCTGGGGGGAGAGAGTCCTACGAGCAGTACTTC. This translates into CASSKALSGGRESYEQYF.

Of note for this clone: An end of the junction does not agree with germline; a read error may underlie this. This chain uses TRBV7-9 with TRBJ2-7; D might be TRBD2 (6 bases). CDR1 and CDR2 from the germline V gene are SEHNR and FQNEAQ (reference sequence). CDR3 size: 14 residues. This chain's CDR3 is CASSLRPGGVEYDF. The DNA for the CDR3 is TGTGCCAGCAGCTTACGTCCCGGAGGGGTTGAATACGACTTC.

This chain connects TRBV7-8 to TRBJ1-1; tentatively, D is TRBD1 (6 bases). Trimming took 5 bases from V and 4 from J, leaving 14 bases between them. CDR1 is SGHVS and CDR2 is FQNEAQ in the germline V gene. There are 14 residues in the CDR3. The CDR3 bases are TGTGCCAGCAGCCTCCGGGACATAGGCACTGAAGCTTTCTTT. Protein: CASSLRDIGTEAFF.

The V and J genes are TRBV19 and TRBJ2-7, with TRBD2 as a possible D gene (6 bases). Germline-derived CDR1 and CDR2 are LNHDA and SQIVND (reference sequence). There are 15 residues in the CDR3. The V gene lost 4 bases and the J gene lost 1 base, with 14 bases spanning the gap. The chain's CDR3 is CASSNSGGVSYEQYF. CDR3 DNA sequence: TGTGCCAGTAGTAACAGCGGAGGGGTGTCCTACGAGCAGTACTTC.

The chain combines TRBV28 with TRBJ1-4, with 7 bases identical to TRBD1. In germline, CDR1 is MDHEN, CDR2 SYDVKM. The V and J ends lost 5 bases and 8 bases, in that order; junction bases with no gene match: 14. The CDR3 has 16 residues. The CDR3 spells CASSLTTGAVPEKLFF. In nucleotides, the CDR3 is TGTGCCAGCAGTCTCACTACAGGGGCGGTCCCCGAAAAACTGTTTTTT. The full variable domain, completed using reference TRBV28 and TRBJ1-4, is DVKVTQSSRYLVKRTGEKVFLECVQDMDHENMFWYRQDPGLGLRLIYFSYDVKMKEKGDIPEGYSVSREKKERFSLILESASTNQTSMYLCASSLTTGAVPEKLFFGSGTQLSVL.

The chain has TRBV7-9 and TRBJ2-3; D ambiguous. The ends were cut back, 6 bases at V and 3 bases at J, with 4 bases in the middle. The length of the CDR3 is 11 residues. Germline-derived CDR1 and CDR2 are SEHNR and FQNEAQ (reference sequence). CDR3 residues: CASRVTDTQYF. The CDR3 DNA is TGTGCCAGCAGGGTTACAGATACGCAGTATTTT. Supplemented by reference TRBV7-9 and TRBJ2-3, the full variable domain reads DTGVSQNPRHKITKRGQNVTFRCDPISEHNRLYWYRQTLGQGPEFLTYFQNEAQLEKSRLLSDRFSAERPKGSFSTLEIQRTEQGDSAMYLCASRVTDTQYFGPGTRLTVL.